One sample yielded the 2 T cell receptor beta chains listed below, sequenced in a study of vaccination and CD4 T cells after COVID-19. The Oncomine TCR Beta short-read assay sequenced DNA from cultured CD4+ T cells. Each CDR3 protein is one row after TCRdb ran MiXCR on the PCR reads. The table lists roughly 19,000 distinct CDR3 sequences, 50% to 60% of them singletons, with 6% to 8% in the top ten. Treatment specified: roughly 10-day PBMC culture with coronavirus spike peptide pools or control peptides (ViraFEST assay). These receptors have no known antigen. The sequencing used CD4+ T cells from blood, cultured in vitro, collected before SARS-CoV-2 vaccination. These receptors were taken from a human donor who had recovered from COVID-19.

The V and J genes are TRBV20-1 and TRBJ2-5; 9 bases fit TRBD1. The ends lost 6 bases at V and 9 bases at J; junction bases unmatched: 14. Germline values: CDR1 DFQATT, CDR2 SNEGSKA (reference sequence). CDR3 length: 14 residues. CDR3 amino acids: CSARRDRAQGAQYF. DNA of the CDR3: TGCAGTGCCAGGAGGGACAGGGCCCAGGGGGCCCAGTACTTC.

This sequence joins TRBV7-9 and TRBJ1-1, with 8 bases aligning to TRBD1. The trim removed 4 bases at V and 0 bases at J, leaving 4 bases unmatched. Germline assignment: CDR1 SEHNR and CDR2 FQNEAQ (reference sequence). The CDR3 is made up of 15 amino acids. CDR3 coding DNA: TGTGCCAGCAGCTACAGACAGGGGTTGAACACTGAAGCTTTCTTT. This encodes CASSYRQGLNTEAFF. The variable domain in full, with the rest retrieved from reference TRBV7-9 and TRBJ1-1, is DTGVSQNPRHKITKRGQNVTFRCDPISEHNRLYWYRQTLGQGPEFLTYFQNEAQLEKSRLLSDRFSAERPKGSFSTLEIQRTEQGDSAMYLCASSYRQGLNTEAFFGQGTRLTVV.